A single sample is the source of the 20 T cell receptor beta chains below, sequenced in a study of cytomegalovirus exposure and HLA in healthy donors. It was with 60 Vbeta and 13 Jbeta primers that the PCR ran. The protocol was immunoSEQ multiplex PCR, while the TCRdb copy is restricted to in-frame clones and leaves out a portion. This table has 150,000 to 200,000 clones, roughly 72% appearing once. Sequencing used PBMCs. All receptors derive from a woman aged 30 to 39 in good health and CMV-seropositive.

The J gene is TRBJ1-5, the V gene TRBV6-6, with D unclear. The germline gives CDR1 MNHNY, CDR2 SVGAGI (reference sequence). Deletions cut 4 bases from V and 10 bases from J, with 17 bases between. The length of the CDR3 is 14 residues. CDR3 loop: CASSFPGGVSPQHF. The CDR3 region has the DNA TGTGCCAGCAGTTTTCCAGGTGGTGTTTCTCCCCAGCATTTT.

This rearrangement joins TRBV5-1 to TRBJ2-5; 11 bases fit TRBD2. The CDR3 is made up of 16 amino acids. Germline V lookup: CDR1 SGHRS, CDR2 YFSETQ. The V and J ends lost 0 bases and 2 bases, in that order; junction bases with no gene match: 3. CDR3 loop: CASSLGASGGQETQYF. The DNA for the CDR3 is TGCGCCAGCAGCTTGGGCGCTAGCGGGGGGCAAGAGACCCAGTACTTC.

The chain links TRBV9 to TRBJ1-1; TRBD1 matches 7 bases. This CDR3 comprises 15 residues. V shed 3 bases and J 0 bases; nucleotides not matched to a gene: 5. CDR1 and CDR2 from the germline V gene are SGDLS and YYNGEE. The CDR3 nucleotides are TGTGCCAGCAGCGCAGGGGACAGCTTGAACACTGAAGCTTTCTTT. Residues: CASSAGDSLNTEAFF.

Notes on this clone: An end of the junction does not agree with germline; a read error may underlie this. J is TRBJ2-7 and V is TRBV4-2; 11 bases are a match to TRBD1. From germline, CDR1 is LGHNA and CDR2 YNFKEQ. This CDR3 has 15 residues. CDR3 coding DNA: TGTGCCAGCAGCCAAGACGGACAGGGGGCGAGATCCCTAGACTTC. Translated, it gives CASSQDGQGARSLDF.

This clone has just a few counts. The CDR3 reads CAWSPRTNYGYTF. The CDR3 DNA reads as TGTGCCTGGAGCCCTAGAACTAACTATGGCTACACCTTC. V is TRBV30 and J is TRBJ1-2; D unclear. The CDR3 is 13 amino acids. CDR1 GTSNPN and CDR2 SVGIG come from the germline V gene (reference sequence). The V end was cut by 3 bases, the J end by 0 bases, with 8 bases between.

The chain has TRBV7-2 and TRBJ2-2, with 7 bases matching TRBD2. The CDR3 totals 17 residues. Germline CDR1 SGHTA, CDR2 FQGNSA. Germline trimming cut 2 bases from V and 1 base from J; bases unmatched to any gene: 7. CDR3 residues: CASSLRRASGNTGELFF. Here the CDR3 DNA reads TGTGCCAGCAGCTTACGTCGGGCTAGCGGGAACACCGGGGAGCTGTTTTTT.

The sample holds one count of this clone. This chain connects TRBV7-6 to TRBJ1-6; D not resolved. Germline values: CDR1 SGHVS, CDR2 FNYEAQ. The CDR3 has 14 amino acids. The V end was cut by 1 base, the J end by 6 bases, with 7 bases between. The CDR3 DNA follows: TGTGCCAGCAGCTTAGGCCAGTCTAATTCACCCCTCCACTTT. Its protein is CASSLGQSNSPLHF.

The V call is TRBV19, the J call TRBJ1-1, with 7 bases matching TRBD1. This CDR3 contains 15 residues. J lost 6 bases, V lost 5 bases, and 12 bases had no gene match. The V gene's germline CDR1 is LNHDA and CDR2 SQIVND (reference sequence). The CDR3 loop reads CASSPSPTGPAEAFF. CDR3 bases: TGTGCCAGTAGTCCGTCCCCGACAGGGCCCGCTGAAGCTTTCTTT.

The V call is TRBV9, the J call TRBJ1-6; possible D gene TRBD1, 5 bases. The V gene's germline CDR1 is SGDLS and CDR2 YYNGEE. The V end was cut by 0 bases, the J end by 10 bases, with 14 bases between. This CDR3 comprises 15 residues. CDR3 DNA: TGTGCCAGCAGCGTAGATCTCCAGGGTGGGTCACCCCTCCACTTT. Translated, it gives CASSVDLQGGSPLHF.

The V and J genes are TRBV28 and TRBJ1-2; 7 bases line up with TRBD1. Germline CDR1 is MDHEN and CDR2 is SYDVKM. CDR3 length: 15 residues. V shed 6 bases, J shed 8 bases, and the junction held 15 bases outside the gene matches. CDR3 region: CASRSLGTAYAGYTF. CDR3 DNA sequence: TGTGCCAGCAGGAGCCTTGGGACAGCTTATGCGGGCTACACCTTC.

In this sample, this clone turned up once. One end of the junction fails to match germline, which may point to a read error. The chain's CDR3 is CASSSRLTSEPLF. CDR3 in DNA: TGTGCCAGCAGTTCCCGGCTTACTAGCGAGCCCCTTTTT. The chain has TRBV2 and TRBJ2-3; 7 bases match TRBD2. From germline, CDR1 is SNHLY and CDR2 FYNNEI. This CDR3 contains 13 residues.

DNA of the CDR3: TGTGCCAGCAGTACACAGGGTTTGAGGACCAATGAGCAGTTCTTC. It encodes CASSTQGLRTNEQFF. V and J are TRBV27 and TRBJ2-1; a possible D gene is TRBD1 (6 bases). CDR1 is MNHEY, CDR2 SMNVEV, per germline (reference sequence). V lost 5 bases to trimming and J lost 6 bases, with 17 bases between them. The CDR3 length is 15 residues.

V is TRBV29-1 and J is TRBJ1-2, with TRBD1 as a possible D gene (6 bases). CDR3 length: 14 amino acids. Germline lookup yields CDR1 SQVTM and CDR2 ANQGSEA. V gave up 1 base and J gave up 8 bases, with 17 bases separating them. Written as DNA, the CDR3 is TGCAGCGTTGAAGTCGGGGTACAGGGTTACGGCTACACCTTC. The encoded protein is CSVEVGVQGYGYTF.

V is TRBV6-1 and J is TRBJ1-1; 8 positions agree with TRBD1. CDR1 is MNHNS and CDR2 is SASEGT in the germline V gene. The CDR3 loop spans 16 amino acids. J gave up 1 base and V 2 bases, and 6 bases lay outside the gene matches. For the CDR3, the DNA is TGTGCCAGCAGTGAACCGCAGGGGGCTACGAACACTGAAGCTTTCTTT. This encodes CASSEPQGATNTEAFF.

The rearrangement joins TRBV6-5 to TRBJ1-1, with D maybe TRBD1 (6 bases). The length of the CDR3 is 15 residues. Germline V gene lookup returns CDR1 MNHEY and CDR2 SVGAGI. V shed 0 bases and J shed 5 bases, with 13 bases lying between them. Here the CDR3 reads CASSYSGGAGTEAFF. The CDR3 coding sequence is TGTGCCAGCAGTTACTCGGGGGGGGCTGGTACTGAAGCTTTCTTT.

The rearrangement joins TRBV6-5 to TRBJ1-6; 9 positions match TRBD1. The V and J ends lost 8 bases and 9 bases, in that order; junction bases with no gene match: 2. Looked up from germline, CDR1 is MNHEY and CDR2 is SVGAGI. The CDR3 extends over 12 amino acids. CDR3 amino acids: CASGTGSSPLHF. DNA of the CDR3: TGTGCCAGCGGGACAGGGAGTTCACCCCTCCACTTT.

This chain connects TRBV10-3 to TRBJ1-2; 8 bases match TRBD1. Germline V lookup: CDR1 ENHRY, CDR2 SYGVKD. The CDR3 has 13 residues. Unmatched junction bases numbered 8, after V lost 6 bases and J lost 8 bases. The CDR3 nucleotides are TGTGCCATCAGACCGGGACAGGTGGGGGGCTACACCTTC. It codes for CAIRPGQVGGYTF.

The rearrangement links TRBV11-2 to TRBJ1-4, with 10 bases lining up with TRBD1. Germline CDR1 reads SGHAT; CDR2 reads FQNNGV. The CDR3 runs 18 residues. The junction had 12 bases not matched to a gene; V was cut back by 1 base and J by 7 bases. The CDR3 spells CASSLVGFFRDRGEKLFF. The CDR3 coding sequence is TGTGCCAGCAGCTTAGTCGGTTTTTTTCGGGACAGGGGTGAAAAACTGTTTTTT.

This rearrangement joins TRBV27 to TRBJ2-7, with 7 positions matching TRBD1. This CDR3 region has 14 residues. Germline trimming cut 8 bases from V and 1 base from J; bases unmatched to any gene: 8. Germline assignment: CDR1 MNHEY and CDR2 SMNVEV (reference sequence). The CDR3 DNA is TGTGCCAGCGGACTCCAGGGGGATTCCTACGAGCAGTACTTC. Its protein is CASGLQGDSYEQYF.

This chain links TRBV29-1 with TRBJ1-2, with D tentatively TRBD1 (6 bases). Trimming took 6 bases from V and 4 from J, leaving 15 bases between them. The CDR3 loop spans 13 amino acids. CDR1 is SQVTM, CDR2 ANQGSEA, per germline. The CDR3 is CSVERGGGYGYTF. The CDR3 nucleotides read TGCAGCGTCGAGCGTGGGGGCGGCTATGGCTACACCTTC.